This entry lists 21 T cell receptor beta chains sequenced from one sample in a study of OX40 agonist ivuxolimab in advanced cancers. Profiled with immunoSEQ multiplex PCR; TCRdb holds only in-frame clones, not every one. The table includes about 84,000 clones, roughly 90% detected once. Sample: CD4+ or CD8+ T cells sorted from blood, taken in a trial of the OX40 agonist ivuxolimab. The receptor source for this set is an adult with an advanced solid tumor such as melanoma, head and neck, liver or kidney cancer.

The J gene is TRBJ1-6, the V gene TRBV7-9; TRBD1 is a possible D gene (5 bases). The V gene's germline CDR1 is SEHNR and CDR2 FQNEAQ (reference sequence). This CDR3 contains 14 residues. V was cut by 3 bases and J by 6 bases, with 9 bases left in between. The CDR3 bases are TGTGCCAGCAGCTTGGGGACGCGTAATTCACCCCTCCACTTT. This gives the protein CASSLGTRNSPLHF.

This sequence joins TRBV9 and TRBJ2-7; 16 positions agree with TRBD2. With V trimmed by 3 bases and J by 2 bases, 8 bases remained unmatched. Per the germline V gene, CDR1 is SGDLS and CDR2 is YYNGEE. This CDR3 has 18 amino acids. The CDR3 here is CASSGGLAGGPGAYEQYF. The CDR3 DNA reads TGTGCCAGCAGCGGGGGACTAGCGGGAGGGCCAGGGGCCTACGAGCAGTACTTC.

The CDR3 coding sequence is TGTGCCTGGAGTCCGCCAGGCCGCAGCAATCAGCCCCAGCATTTT. Amino acids: CAWSPPGRSNQPQHF. The chain couples TRBV30 to TRBJ1-5; D remains ambiguous. The CDR3 totals 15 residues. Germline lookup yields CDR1 GTSNPN and CDR2 SVGIG (reference sequence). V gave up 2 bases and J gave up 1 base, with 12 bases separating them.

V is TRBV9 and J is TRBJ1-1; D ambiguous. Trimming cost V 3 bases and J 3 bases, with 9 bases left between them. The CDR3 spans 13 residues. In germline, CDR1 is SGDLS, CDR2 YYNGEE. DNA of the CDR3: TGTGCCAGCAGCGGCACGGTGTACACTGAAGCTTTCTTT. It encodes CASSGTVYTEAFF.

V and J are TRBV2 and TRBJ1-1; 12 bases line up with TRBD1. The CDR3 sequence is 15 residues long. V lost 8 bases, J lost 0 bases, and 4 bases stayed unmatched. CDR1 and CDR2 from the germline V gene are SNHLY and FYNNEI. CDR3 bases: TGTGCCAGCGGGACAGGGGGCGGAATGAACACTGAAGCTTTCTTT. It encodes CASGTGGGMNTEAFF.

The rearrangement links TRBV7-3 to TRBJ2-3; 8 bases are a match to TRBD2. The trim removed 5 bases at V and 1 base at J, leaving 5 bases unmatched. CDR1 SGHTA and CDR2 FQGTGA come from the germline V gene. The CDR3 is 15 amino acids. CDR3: CASSLAGQGTDTQYF. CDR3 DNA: TGTGCCAGCAGCCTAGCGGGCCAGGGCACAGATACGCAGTATTTT. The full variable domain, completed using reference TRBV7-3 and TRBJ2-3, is GAGVSQTPSNKVTEKGKYVELRCDPISGHTALYWYRQSLGQGPEFLIYFQGTGAADDSGLPNDRFFAVRPEGSVSTLKIQRTERGDSAVYLCASSLAGQGTDTQYFGPGTRLTVL.

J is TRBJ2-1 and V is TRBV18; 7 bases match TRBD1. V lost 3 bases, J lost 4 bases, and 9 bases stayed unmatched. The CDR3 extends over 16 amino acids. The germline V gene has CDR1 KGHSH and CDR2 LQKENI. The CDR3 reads CASSPDGQANYNEQFF. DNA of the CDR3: TGTGCCAGCTCACCGGATGGACAGGCAAATTACAATGAGCAGTTCTTC.

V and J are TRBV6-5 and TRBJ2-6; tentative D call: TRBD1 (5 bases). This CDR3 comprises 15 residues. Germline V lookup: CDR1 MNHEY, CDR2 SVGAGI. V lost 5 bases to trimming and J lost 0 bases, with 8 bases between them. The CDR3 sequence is CASSIQVSGANVLTF. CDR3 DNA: TGTGCCAGCAGTATACAGGTCTCTGGGGCCAACGTCCTGACTTTC.

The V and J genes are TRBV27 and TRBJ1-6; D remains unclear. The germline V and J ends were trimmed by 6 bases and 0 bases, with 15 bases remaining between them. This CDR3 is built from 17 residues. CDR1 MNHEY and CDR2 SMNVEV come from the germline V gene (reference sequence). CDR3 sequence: CASSPWVRFSYNSPLHF. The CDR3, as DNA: TGTGCCAGCAGCCCCTGGGTTCGCTTCTCCTATAATTCACCCCTCCACTTT.

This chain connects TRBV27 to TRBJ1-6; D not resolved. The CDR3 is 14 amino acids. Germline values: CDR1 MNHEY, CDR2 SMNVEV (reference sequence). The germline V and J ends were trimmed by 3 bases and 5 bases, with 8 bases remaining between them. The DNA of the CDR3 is TGTGCCAGCAGTTTTTTTGGAGATAATTCACCCCTCCACTTT. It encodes CASSFFGDNSPLHF.

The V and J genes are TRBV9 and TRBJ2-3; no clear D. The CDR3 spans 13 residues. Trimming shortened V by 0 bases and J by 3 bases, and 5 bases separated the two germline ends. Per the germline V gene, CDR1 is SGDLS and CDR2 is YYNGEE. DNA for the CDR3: TGTGCCAGCAGCGTAGCCGGAACAGATACGCAGTATTTT. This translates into CASSVAGTDTQYF.

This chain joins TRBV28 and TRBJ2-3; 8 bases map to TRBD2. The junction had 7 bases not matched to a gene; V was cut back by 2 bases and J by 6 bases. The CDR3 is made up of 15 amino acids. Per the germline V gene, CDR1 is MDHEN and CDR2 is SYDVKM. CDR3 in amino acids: CASSLGLALRDTQYF. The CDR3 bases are TGTGCCAGCAGTTTAGGACTAGCTCTGCGGGATACGCAGTATTTT.

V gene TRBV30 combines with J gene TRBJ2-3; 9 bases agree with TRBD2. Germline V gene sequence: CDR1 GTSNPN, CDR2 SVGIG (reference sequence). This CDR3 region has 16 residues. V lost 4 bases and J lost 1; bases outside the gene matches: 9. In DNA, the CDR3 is TGTGCCTGGACCTCCGGGACTAGCCGCGGCACAGATACGCAGTATTTT. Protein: CAWTSGTSRGTDTQYF.

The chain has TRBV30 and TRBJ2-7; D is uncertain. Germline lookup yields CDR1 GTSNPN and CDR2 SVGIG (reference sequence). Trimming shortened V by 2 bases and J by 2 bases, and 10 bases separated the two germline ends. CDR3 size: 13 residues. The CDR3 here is CAWSKAYTYEQYF. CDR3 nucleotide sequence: TGTGCCTGGAGTAAGGCCTATACCTACGAGCAGTACTTC.

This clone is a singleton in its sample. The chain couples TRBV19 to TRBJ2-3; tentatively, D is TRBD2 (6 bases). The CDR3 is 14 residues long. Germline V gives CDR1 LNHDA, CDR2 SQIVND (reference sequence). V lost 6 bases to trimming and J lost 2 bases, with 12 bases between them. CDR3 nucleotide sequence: TGTGCCAGTAGCCCGACGGGGGTCACAGATACGCAGTATTTT. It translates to CASSPTGVTDTQYF.

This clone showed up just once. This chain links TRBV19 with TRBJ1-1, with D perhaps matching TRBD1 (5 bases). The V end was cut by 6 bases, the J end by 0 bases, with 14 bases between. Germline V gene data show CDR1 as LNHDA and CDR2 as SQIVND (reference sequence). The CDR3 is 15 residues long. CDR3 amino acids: CASSWGPGMNTEAFF. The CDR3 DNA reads TGTGCCAGTAGCTGGGGTCCAGGGATGAACACTGAAGCTTTCTTT. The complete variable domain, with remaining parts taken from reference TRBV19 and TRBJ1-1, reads DGGITQSPKYLFRKEGQNVTLSCEQNLNHDAMYWYRQDPGQGLRLIYYSQIVNDFQKGDIAEGYSVSREKKESFPLTVTSAQKNPTAFYLCASSWGPGMNTEAFFGQGTRLTVV.

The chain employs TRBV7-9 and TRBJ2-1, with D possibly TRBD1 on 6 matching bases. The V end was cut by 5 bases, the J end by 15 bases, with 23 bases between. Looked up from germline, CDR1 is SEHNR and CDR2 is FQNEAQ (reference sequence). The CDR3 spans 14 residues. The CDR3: CASSLGRGMVFTFF. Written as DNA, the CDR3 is TGTGCCAGCAGCCTAGGAAGGGGGATGGTTTTTACGTTCTTC.

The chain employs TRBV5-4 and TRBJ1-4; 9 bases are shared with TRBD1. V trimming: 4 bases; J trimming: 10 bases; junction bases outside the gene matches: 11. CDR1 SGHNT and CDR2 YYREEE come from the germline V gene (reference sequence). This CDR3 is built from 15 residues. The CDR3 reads CASSNGQGRIAKLFF. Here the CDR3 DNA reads TGTGCCAGCAGCAATGGACAGGGGAGGATTGCAAAACTGTTTTTT.

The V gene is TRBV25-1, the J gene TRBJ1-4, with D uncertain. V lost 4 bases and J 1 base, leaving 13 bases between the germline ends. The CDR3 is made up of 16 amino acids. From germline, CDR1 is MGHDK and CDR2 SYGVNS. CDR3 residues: CASSVVGAGTNEKLFF. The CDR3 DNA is TGTGCCAGCAGTGTTGTGGGCGCTGGAACTAATGAAAAACTGTTTTTT. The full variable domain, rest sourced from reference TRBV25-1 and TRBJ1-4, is EADIYQTPRYLVIGTGKKITLECSQTMGHDKMYWYQQDPGMELHLIHYSYGVNSTEKGDLSSESTVSRIRTEHFPLTLESARPSHTSQYLCASSVVGAGTNEKLFFGSGTQLSVL.

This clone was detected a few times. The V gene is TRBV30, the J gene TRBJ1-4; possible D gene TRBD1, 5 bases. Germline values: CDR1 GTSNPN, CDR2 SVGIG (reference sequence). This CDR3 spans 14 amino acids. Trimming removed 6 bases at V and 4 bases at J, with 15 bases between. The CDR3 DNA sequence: TGTGCCTGCCAAAAGGGGCAGTTTAATGAAAAACTGTTTTTT. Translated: CACQKGQFNEKLFF. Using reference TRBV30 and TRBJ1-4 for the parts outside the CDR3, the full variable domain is SQTIHQWPATLVQPVGSPLSLECTVEGTSNPNLYWYRQAAGRGLQLLFYSVGIGQISSEVPQNLSASRPQDRQFILSSKKLLLSDSGFYLCACQKGQFNEKLFFGSGTQLSVL.

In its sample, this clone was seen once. For the CDR3, the DNA is TGTGCCAGCTCAAAGCGGGAGCGCTCCTACAATGAGCAGTTCTTC. It encodes CASSKRERSYNEQFF. The chain employs TRBV18 and TRBJ2-1; 8 bases are shared with TRBD2. The length of the CDR3 is 15 residues. CDR1 KGHSH and CDR2 LQKENI come from the germline V gene. J gave up 0 bases and V 5 bases, and 3 bases lay outside the gene matches.